The source of this TCR beta chain is a study of cytomegalovirus exposure and HLA in healthy donors (dated by TCRdb to the late 2010s). For context, the study as a whole: In an earlier analysis of roughly 500 of the donors, under 300 Gb of sequence data and approximately 100 million unique TCR beta sequences from about 179 million T cells were reported. The study aimed to test whether cataloging public T cell receptors could reveal signatures of past pathogen exposure. Across roughly 420 genotyped donors of the cohort, an average of roughly 250,000 unique TCR beta nucleotide sequences per donor were sequenced, and 15% to 20% of those sequences were non-productive. Roughly 5 DR-DQ haplotypes were handled as single units for association and clustering, since linkage in the cohort was strong. The later analysis used no new phenotypic data to find candidate immune exposures, relying instead on TCR beta sequences and their occurrence across donors. An early release covering roughly 580 HLA-typed donors comprised about 300 gigabases of sequencing data and around 80 million unique TCR sequences. To decide whether each TCR beta V gene segment behaved as functional or pseudogenic, an earlier analysis of some 540 of the donors relied on high-throughput TCR beta sequencing. Every repertoire in the discovery cohort had been generated on one and the same sequencing platform. Donor age, sex, ethnicity and CMV serostatus were collected together with the repertoire data. In a later analysis, previously published TCR beta repertoires from 666 donors were re-analyzed and high-resolution HLA genotyping was added so that TCR occurrence patterns could be studied. Of the roughly 430 genotyped donors, roughly 85% fell in the genetic ancestry cluster associated with self-reported Caucasian donors. Typing coverage varied by locus: about 620-640 donors for A, B, C, DRB1 and DQB1; roughly 510 for DQA1; about 600 for DPA1; approximately 490 for DPB1. A later genetic analysis took genome-wide SNP genotypes for about 55% of the 666 donors and used that subset as a discovery cohort. The study profiled the T cell repertoires of 550 to 700 subjects by immunosequencing and related them to cytomegalovirus serostatus. To predict cytomegalovirus infection status, the study combined high-throughput TCR immunosequencing, statistical association of individual TCRs with disease status, and machine learning. Both class I and class II loci were covered by HLA typing, at four-digit resolution. In addition to the first cohort of hundreds of subjects, a separate validation cohort of 120 different subjects was used. On the study overall, not on this receptor specifically: Because HLA typing was unavailable for some donors at each locus, only the typed subset was used in association tests. Compared with the 666-donor mean, donors in an Asian-associated ancestry cluster had fewer N-insertions in productive TCRs, according to a later genetic analysis. A group of highly shared sequence variants was considered likely to be a technical artifact of the sequencing pipeline. About 17 rarely observed V segments, including chromosome 9 orphons, were excluded from the earlier analysis of some 590 of the donors because counts were too low. The only immune exposure information available for the cohort was CMV serostatus. In a later analysis, TCR association rates were found to vary across HLA loci, with the most associated TCRs seen for DRB1 alleles and the fewest for HLA-C alleles. In a later analysis, most CMV-associated TCR beta chains were found to appear HLA-restricted, with HLA associations seemingly driven largely by CMV exposure. In vitro tests confirmed that a few of the cytomegalovirus-associated TCR beta chains recognize cytomegalovirus antigens. In an earlier analysis of roughly 560 of the donors, most TCR beta V segments were observed in productive rearrangements about 90% or about 30% of the time, broadly matching IMGT annotations. The classifier was reported to diagnose cytomegalovirus status with high specificity and sensitivity in both the original cohort and the validation cohort. A later analysis reported that several top co-occurrence clusters appeared linked to parvovirus B19, influenza, CMV and Epstein-Barr virus. Assigning TCR associations to individual alleles was difficult when HLA alleles, especially DR and DQ, strongly co-occurred. The study gave a list of around 170 TCR beta chains associated with cytomegalovirus. Presence/absence analyses assumed roughly uniform sequencing depth across donors, an assumption that may not hold. A later genetic analysis associated a missense DCLRE1C variant with V-gene and J-gene trimming of TCR beta chains, and an independent cohort replicated the association. According to the authors, the approach could potentially be generalized to other disease states and immunological phenotypes. Correlated functional status among segregating V segments might reflect linkage disequilibrium, but an unknown experimental factor could not be ruled out. A later analysis associated about 17,000 TCR beta sequences with specific HLA alleles at a false discovery rate of 0.05. In a later analysis, HLA-associated TCR beta chains showed more clonal expansion and lower generation probabilities than non-associated chains that were equally common. While some public TCRs were present in many individuals, most TCR sequences turned up only very rarely across donors. A further reported finding was that TCR beta sequences accurately predicted the HLA-A and HLA-B alleles for most subjects in the first cohort. In this cohort, only TCR beta chains were sequenced, and detectable features were limited by the absence of alpha or paired-chain data.

The cohort comprised around 700 healthy bone marrow donors. At the time of sampling, every cohort member was nominally healthy, though immune exposures that went unrecorded were likely present. The donor was CMV seronegative and was included in the group of about 400 seronegative cohort members. A peripheral blood sample was collected from each donor, and TCR beta sequencing was performed on peripheral blood mononuclear cells. Genomic DNA was extracted from the blood cell samples with the Qiagen DNeasy Blood Extraction Kit. Libraries were prepared through the immunoSEQ multiplex PCR assay. For the multiplex PCR, a mixture combining 60 forward primers for TCR Vbeta segments and 13 reverse primers for TCR Jbeta segments was used. The CDR3 region of rearranged TCR beta genes was amplified from genomic DNA by a multiplex PCR assay. The amplified TCR beta libraries were sequenced on the Illumina HiSeq System as 87-base-pair reads. Regarding the original processing steps: A later analysis counted 75 million to 100 million unique TCR beta chains across the 600 to 850 repertoires, and 10 million to 12 million of these chains were shared by at least two donors. Raw reads were error-corrected and collapsed into unique sequences by a nearest-neighbor algorithm in which closely related sequences were merged to remove PCR and sequencing errors. CDR3 sequences were aligned to IMGT reference sequences to assign V, D and J gene segments. For a sequence to be retained, a match of at least six nucleotides was required to both a V gene segment and a J gene segment. Rearrangements were called productive when the CDR3 lacked stop codons and stayed in frame with V and J; all others were non-productive. CDR3 was defined according to IMGT convention as the region running from the second conserved V-encoded cysteine to the conserved J-encoded phenylalanine. The earlier analysis of about 590 of the donors excluded sequences that lacked an unambiguous match to a single V gene segment. An earlier analysis of about 600 of the donors called V segments functional above 56.7% productive rearrangements and segregating when the between-donor standard deviation exceeded 5%. To diagnose cytomegalovirus status from the catalog of TCR beta chain sequences, a statistical classification framework was built. A later analysis assigned V and J genes by comparing TCR nucleotide sequences with IMGT/GENE-DB human TR gene sequences. Using the TCRdist pipeline, a later analysis assigned CDR3 sequences along with most-parsimonious VDJ recombination scenarios. In a later analysis, each TCR beta chain was defined by its CDR3 amino acid sequence together with its V-gene family, and reads lacking a unique V-gene family were excluded. A later analysis removed roughly 590 highly shared, low-generation-probability nucleotide sequences to deal with suspected cross-contamination and a sequencing artifact. A later analysis calculated a clonal expansion index for each public chain from normalized within-repertoire ranks of inferred template counts. In a later analysis, generation probabilities were computed with a VDJ recombination model fitted to out-of-frame rearrangements, and the resulting probabilities were checked against IGoR. In a later analysis, hypergeometric tests were used to score TCR-TCR, TCR-HLA and TCR-CMV co-occurrence, with a repertoire-size bias correction applied to TCR pairs. False discovery rates were estimated in a later analysis by permuting HLA or CMV assignments 20 times. In a later analysis, co-occurring TCRs were grouped using DBSCAN, and TCRdist sequence similarity was added for clustering within HLA-allele-positive subsets. Repertoires with fewer than 30,000 or more than 120,000 public chains, plus five repertoires with anomalous nucleotide sharing, were excluded from co-occurrence clustering. The clones in this table, taken by TCRdb from immuneACCESS, are in-frame only. Not every clone is retained; where verified, under half of the shortfall comes from an unresolved V gene, and the cause of the rest is unknown. V and J calls and clone size are given by that table; D and trimming were obtained from the DNA. The sample yields roughly 180,000 clones; about four fifths were counted once. About 1.9% of the sample rests with the top ten.

To note about this clone: Its cognate antigen has yet to be identified. Nothing much larger sits one base from this clone, and base qualities are not available.

The origin of this receptor is a woman aged 25 to 39 in good health and CMV-seronegative. Sample: PBMCs.

The CDR3 loop reads CAISELRGGASNEQFF. The DNA sequence follows: TGTGCCATCAGTGAGCTGAGGGGGGGGGCCTCCAATGAGCAGTTCTTC. Here the chain combines TRBV10-3 and TRBJ2-1; possibly the D gene is TRBD2, per 7 matching bases. Reading the germline V gene gives CDR1 ENHRY and CDR2 SYGVKD. V loses 2 bases, J loses 6 bases, and the germline ends lie 17 bases apart. Taken from cysteine to phenylalanine, the CDR3 has 16 residues. Solely the CDR3 DNA is kept, with 48 bases framed from the first base.